Listed below are T cell receptor beta chains from one sample, sequenced in a study of T cell responses to AZD1222 COVID-19 vaccine. The assay was immunoSEQ multiplex PCR, and TCRdb's table has in-frame clones only and misses some. This sample has under 150,000 clones, with roughly 90% found just once. The sample in question was peripheral blood, obtained on day 0 of AZD1222 vaccination. The receptors stem from an adult in good health. Both conserved end residues are trimmed from each CDR3. The D gene is left open where the match is weak.

j_call	v_call	d_call	cdr3_aa
TRBJ1-5	TRBV6-6	.	ASSYTGTSNQPQH
TRBJ2-7	TRBV4-2	.	ASSSDGGDEQY
TRBJ2-4	TRBV27	TRBD1	ASSSTWTGIQY
TRBJ2-7	TRBV4-2	TRBD2	ASSQDLAATYEQY
TRBJ1-4	TRBV2	TRBD1	AVRRDSNEKLF
TRBJ2-7	TRBV10-2	.	ASSVASANYEQY
TRBJ1-2	TRBV6-5	TRBD1	ASSYQGEGGYT
TRBJ1-1	TRBV5-6	TRBD1	ASSSGTGVAF
TRBJ2-7	TRBV6-2/TRBV6-3	.	ASSYPTGRSYEQY
TRBJ1-2	TRBV6-1	.	ASSEADNDYYGYT
TRBJ1-1	TRBV19	.	ATLGGVGSTEAF
TRBJ1-2	TRBV6-5	.	ASSYSNPGTRGYT
TRBJ2-7	TRBV30	TRBD1	AWSVHRTGGSYEQY
TRBJ2-5	TRBV11-2	TRBD1	ASSFRPGTGPKGETQY
TRBJ1-2	TRBV7-9	.	ASSLAGVSYGYT
TRBJ2-7	TRBV28	.	ASSIQGGTEQY
TRBJ2-7	TRBV30	.	AWGDTYEQY
TRBJ1-5	TRBV19	.	ASSIWGVQPQH
TRBJ1-2	TRBV5-1	TRBD1	ASSLGTGTNYGYT
TRBJ1-6	TRBV30	.	AWVDTGKSSPLH
TRBJ1-3	TRBV6-5	.	ASEAQGLSGNTIY
TRBJ2-7	TRBV11-2	.	ASSSHLSYEQY
TRBJ1-6	TRBV27	TRBD1	ASSLRTGGGSPLH
TRBJ2-5	TRBV5-6	.	ASSERLEVETQY
TRBJ2-7	TRBV5-4	TRBD1	ASSGRTGSLEQY
TRBJ2-7	TRBV5-1	.	ASSPTAGVPYEQY
TRBJ1-1	TRBV2	.	AGDSPNTEAF
TRBJ2-7	TRBV27	.	ASSFGGAGGEQH
TRBJ1-6	TRBV2	.	ASSESGPLH
TRBJ1-2	TRBV4-2	.	ASSRRVNYGYT
TRBJ2-7	TRBV5-1	TRBD2	ASSLGSGRGISYEQY
TRBJ2-7	TRBV27	TRBD1	ASSSTTSGTAFYEQY
TRBJ1-6	TRBV19	.	ASKRQAGSPLH
TRBJ1-1	TRBV19	.	ASSIDKGNTEAF
TRBJ1-6	TRBV7-2	.	ASSQITGSPLH
TRBJ2-6	TRBV28	.	ASSFGGPGANVLT
TRBJ2-7	TRBV3-1/TRBV3-2	TRBD2	ASSPAGTSGRVSYEQY
TRBJ1-5	TRBV18	TRBD1	ASSPPGTGYQPQH
TRBJ1-3	TRBV28	.	ASSFPATGGNTIY
TRBJ2-1	TRBV11-2	TRBD2	ASSLKRASAGETDEQF
TRBJ2-1	TRBV20-1	.	SARVGAEQF
TRBJ1-1	TRBV6-2/TRBV6-3	TRBD1	ASSYVFGQGNTEAF
TRBJ1-1	TRBV18	.	ASSYDTEAF
TRBJ1-2	TRBV7-9	TRBD1	ASKARTGAGGYT
TRBJ1-6	TRBV20-1	TRBD1	SASGQGRNSPLH
TRBJ1-2	TRBV7-9	TRBD1	ASMRTTGGSYGYT
TRBJ2-3	TRBV4-1	.	ASSHLTDTQY
TRBJ2-4	TRBV19	TRBD1	ASSTTGTANIQY
TRBJ1-4	TRBV7-8	.	ASSLWLNEKLF
TRBJ1-5	TRBV2	.	ASSERNRVSHQPQH
TRBJ2-1	TRBV6-2/TRBV6-3	TRBD2	ASSSGLAGTKTYNEQF
TRBJ2-2	TRBV2	.	ASSAQWSGELF
TRBJ1-6	TRBV11-2	.	ASSLVGGNSPLH
TRBJ2-3	TRBV7-3	.	ASSLSTRTSTDTQY
TRBJ2-7	TRBV9	.	ASSVGDGAYEQY